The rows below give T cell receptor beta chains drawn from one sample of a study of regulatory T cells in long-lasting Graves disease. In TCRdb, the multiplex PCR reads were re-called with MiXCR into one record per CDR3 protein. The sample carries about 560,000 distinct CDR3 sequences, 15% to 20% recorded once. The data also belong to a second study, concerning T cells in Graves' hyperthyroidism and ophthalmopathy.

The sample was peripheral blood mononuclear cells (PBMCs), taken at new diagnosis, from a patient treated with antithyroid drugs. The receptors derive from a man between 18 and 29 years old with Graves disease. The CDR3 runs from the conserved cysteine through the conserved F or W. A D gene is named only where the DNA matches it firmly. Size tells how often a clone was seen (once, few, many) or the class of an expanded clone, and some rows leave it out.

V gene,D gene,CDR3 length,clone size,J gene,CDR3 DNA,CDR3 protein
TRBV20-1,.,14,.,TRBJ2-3,TGCAGTGCTAAAAAGGGCGGTAGCACAGATACGCAGTATTTT,CSAKKGGSTDTQYF
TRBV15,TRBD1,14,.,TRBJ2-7,TGTGCCACCAGCCGACCGGGACAGAGCTACGAGCAGTACTTC,CATSRPGQSYEQYF
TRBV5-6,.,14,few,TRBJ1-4,TGTGCCAGCAGCTTGGCGGGGGCGGGCGAAAAACTGTTTTTT,CASSLAGAGEKLFF
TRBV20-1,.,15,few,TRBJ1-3,TGCAGTGCTAGAGATTCCGGACCCTCTGGAAACACCATATATTTT,CSARDSGPSGNTIYF
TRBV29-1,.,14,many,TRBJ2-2,TGCAGCGTTGGGGGTAATTGGAACACCGGGGAGCTGTTTTTT,CSVGGNWNTGELFF
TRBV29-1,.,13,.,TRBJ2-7,TGCAGCGTCGAGAATCCTCTGAAAGCCGAGCAGTACTTC,CSVENPLKAEQYF
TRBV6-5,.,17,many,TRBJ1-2,TGTGCCAGCAGTTACTCATCCGGCCGGACCAGAGCCAGGGGCTACACCTTC,CASSYSSGRTRARGYTF
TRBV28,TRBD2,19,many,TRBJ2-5,TGTGCCAGCAGTTTCTCCCCTCTGACGGGACTAGCGGGAGGAGAGACCCAGTACTTC,CASSFSPLTGLAGGETQYF
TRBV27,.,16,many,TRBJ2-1,TGTGCCAGCAGTAACCGACAGGAATTCACCTACAATGAGCAGTTCTTC,CASSNRQEFTYNEQFF
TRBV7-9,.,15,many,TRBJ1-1,TGTGCCAGCAGCTCAAACGGACAGCCGAACACTGAAGCTTTCTTT,CASSSNGQPNTEAFF
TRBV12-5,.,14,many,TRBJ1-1,TGTGCTAGTGGTGTTCAGGGGAGGAACACTGAAGCTTTCTTT,CASGVQGRNTEAFF
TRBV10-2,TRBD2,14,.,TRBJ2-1,TGCGCCAGCAGAACTAGCGGGGCGTTCAATGAGCAGTTCTTC,CASRTSGAFNEQFF
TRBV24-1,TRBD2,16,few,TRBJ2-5,TGTGCCACCAGTGATTTGGGAGCGGGAGTACAAGAGACCCAGTACTTC,CATSDLGAGVQETQYF
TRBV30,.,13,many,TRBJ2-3,TGTGCCTTCCTAAGGAGAGGCACAGATACGCAGTATTTT,CAFLRRGTDTQYF
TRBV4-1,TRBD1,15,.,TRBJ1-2,TGCGCCAGCAGCCTAAGGACAGGGGGCCGCTATGGCTACACCTTC,CASSLRTGGRYGYTF
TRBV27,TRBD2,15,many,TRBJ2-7,TGTGCCAGCACGCCCCTCGCGGGAGCAGACTACGAGCAGTACTTC,CASTPLAGADYEQYF
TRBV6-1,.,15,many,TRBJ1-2,TGTGCCAGCAGTGATGGACAGCAAGCTAACTATGGCTACACCTTC,CASSDGQQANYGYTF
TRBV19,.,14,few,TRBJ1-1,TGTGCCAGTAGTATAATGTCTGGGAGAACTGAAGCTTTCTTT,CASSIMSGRTEAFF
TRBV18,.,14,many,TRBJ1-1,TGTGCCGGCAAGCGGGCCAGCATGAACACTGAAGCTTTCTTT,CAGKRASMNTEAFF
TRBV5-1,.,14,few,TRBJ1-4,TGCGCCAGCAGCTTGGACAGACCGGTTGCAAAACTGTTTTTT,CASSLDRPVAKLFF
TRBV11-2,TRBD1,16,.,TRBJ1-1,TGTGCCAGCAGCCCGACCCCGACAGGGGCCCGCACTGAAGCTTTCTTT,CASSPTPTGARTEAFF
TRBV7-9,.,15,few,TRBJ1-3,TGTGCCAGCAGCTTAAGAGGGGGGAGCGGAAACACCATATATTTT,CASSLRGGSGNTIYF
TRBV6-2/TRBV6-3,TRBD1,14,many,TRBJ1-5,TGTGCCAGCAGTGAAGCCGACAGGGTTCAGCCCCAGCATTTT,CASSEADRVQPQHF
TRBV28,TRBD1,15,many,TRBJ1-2,TGTGCCAGCAGGACGGTGGGACAGGGCTCATATGGCTACACCTTC,CASRTVGQGSYGYTF
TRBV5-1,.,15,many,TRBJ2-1,TGCGCCAGCAGCCCAAGTGCATTCTCCTACAATGAGCAGTTCTTC,CASSPSAFSYNEQFF
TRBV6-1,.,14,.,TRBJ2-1,TGTGCCAGCACCACCGGGACGGATTACAATGAGCAGTTCTTC,CASTTGTDYNEQFF
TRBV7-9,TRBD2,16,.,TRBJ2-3,TGTGCCAGCAGCTTACAACTAGCGGGCACCCGGTATACGCAGTATTTT,CASSLQLAGTRYTQYF
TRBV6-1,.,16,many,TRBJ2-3,TGTGCCAGCAGTCCTAGACCGACAGGAAGCACAGATACGCAGTATTTT,CASSPRPTGSTDTQYF
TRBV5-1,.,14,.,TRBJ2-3,TGCGCCAGCAGCGCCGGGGCACGGGGAGATACGCAGTATTTT,CASSAGARGDTQYF
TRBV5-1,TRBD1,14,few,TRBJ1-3,TGCGCCAGCAGCGGGACAGGGGAAGGAAACACCATATATTTT,CASSGTGEGNTIYF
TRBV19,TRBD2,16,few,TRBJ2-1,TGTGCCAGTAGTAAGGGAGCGGGAGATAGCTACAATGAGCAGTTCTTC,CASSKGAGDSYNEQFF
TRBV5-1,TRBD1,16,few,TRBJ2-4,TGCGCCAGCAGCCAATTCGGAGGACAGGGGAAAAACATTCAGTACTTC,CASSQFGGQGKNIQYF
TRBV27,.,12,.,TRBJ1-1,TGTGCCAGCAGTTTTTCCGGGACTTTTGCTTTCTTT,CASSFSGTFAFF
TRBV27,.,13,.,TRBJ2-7,TGTGCCAGCGGTTCCTCGATGGTAGGGGAGCAGTACTTC,CASGSSMVGEQYF
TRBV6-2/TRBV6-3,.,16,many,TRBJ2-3,TGTGCCAGCAGCCTAAACCTAGGGGGTGCAGGCGATACGCAGTATTTT,CASSLNLGGAGDTQYF
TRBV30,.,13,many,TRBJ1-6,TGTGCCTGGAGTGGACGGGCCTGGGAACCCCTCCACTTT,CAWSGRAWEPLHF
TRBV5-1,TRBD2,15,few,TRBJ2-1,TGCGCCAGCAGCCCGGGACTAACTCCCTACAATGAGCAGTTCTTC,CASSPGLTPYNEQFF
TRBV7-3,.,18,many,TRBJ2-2,TGTGCCAGCAGCTTAAGGGGCCCGGCGCAAACGAACACCGGGGAGCTGTTTTTT,CASSLRGPAQTNTGELFF
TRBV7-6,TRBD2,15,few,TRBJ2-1,TGTGCCAGCAGCCCGGGACTAGCGGACAACAATGAGCAGTTCTTC,CASSPGLADNNEQFF
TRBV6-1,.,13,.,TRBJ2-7,TGTGCCAGCAGCCGGACGTACGCCTACGAGCAGTACTTC,CASSRTYAYEQYF
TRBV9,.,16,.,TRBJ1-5,TGTGCCAGCAGCCCTAGTGTCGGGGGCGCGAGTCAGCCCCAGCATTTT,CASSPSVGGASQPQHF
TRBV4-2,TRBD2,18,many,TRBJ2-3,TGTGCCAGCAGCCAACAGCTAGCGGGAGGGCATCCAAGGGATACGCAGTATTTT,CASSQQLAGGHPRDTQYF
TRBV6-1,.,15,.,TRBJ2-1,TGTGCCAGCCCACTTATAGGAGCGGCTTACAATGAGCAGTTCTTC,CASPLIGAAYNEQFF
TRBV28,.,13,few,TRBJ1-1,TGTGCCAGCAGTAGGGTCGTGAACACTGAAGCTTTCTTT,CASSRVVNTEAFF
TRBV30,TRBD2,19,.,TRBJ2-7,TGTGCCTGGACAGGGTGGTTGGCTAGCGGGAGACAAAGCTCCTACGAGCAGTACTTC,CAWTGWLASGRQSSYEQYF
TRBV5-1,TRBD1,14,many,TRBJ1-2,TGCGCCAGCACCCGGGACAGAGCTAACTATGGCTACACCTTC,CASTRDRANYGYTF
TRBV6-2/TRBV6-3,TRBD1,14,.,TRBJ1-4,TGTGCCAGCAGTCAGCAGGGACAGAATGAAAAACTGTTTTTT,CASSQQGQNEKLFF
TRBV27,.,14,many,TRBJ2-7,TGTGCCAGCAGTTTATACAGGGATGGCTACGAGCAGTACTTC,CASSLYRDGYEQYF
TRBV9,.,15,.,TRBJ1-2,TGTCCCAGCAGCGTAGGGAACTGGGGCGGGTATGGCTACACCTTC,CPSSVGNWGGYGYTF
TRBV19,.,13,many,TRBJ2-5,TGTGCCAGTAGTGGACAAGACCGGGAGACCCAGTACTTC,CASSGQDRETQYF
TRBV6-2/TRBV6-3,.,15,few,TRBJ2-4,TGTGCCAGCAGTAGTGGTCGGGCAGCCAAAAACATTCAGTACTTC,CASSSGRAAKNIQYF
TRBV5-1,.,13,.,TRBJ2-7,TGCGCCAGCAGGTCGTTAATTGGAGGCGAGCAGTACTTC,CASRSLIGGEQYF
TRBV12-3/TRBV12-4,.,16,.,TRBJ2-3,TGTGCCAGCAGTTTGGGAGCAACTTACGGCACAGATACGCAGTATTTT,CASSLGATYGTDTQYF
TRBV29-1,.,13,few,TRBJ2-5,TGCAGCGTTCGAATTGGGGGAGTTGAGACCCAGTACTTC,CSVRIGGVETQYF